Listed below are T cell receptor beta chains from one sample, sequenced in a study of T cells of healthy individuals. TCRdb used MiXCR to reprocess the 5' RACE reads, holding one entry per CDR3 protein. Of 60,000 to 80,000 distinct CDR3 sequences in the sample, about 17% are singletons; the top ten hold roughly 4.7%. The receptors here all came from a human donor in good health. Both conserved end residues are trimmed from each CDR3.

v_gene	j_gene	CDR3aa
TRBV23-1	TRBJ2-1	ASSQSLTLLTQQF
TRBV6-4	TRBJ2-1	ASSKTSGRRADEQF
TRBV27	TRBJ2-3	ASSFLGASDTQY
TRBV7-2	TRBJ1-6	ASSLVVSRPLH
TRBV4-1	TRBJ2-7	ASSQGLRGRGEQY
TRBV20-1	TRBJ2-1	SASRTDYNEQF
TRBV6-1	TRBJ1-2	ASSERGIRSVYT
TRBV7-9	TRBJ2-5	ASSLVASGEETQY
TRBV5-1	TRBJ2-3	ASRPGLRGDTQY
TRBV12-3/TRBV12-4	TRBJ2-5	ASSSTRTSVGETQY
TRBV7-9	TRBJ2-1	ASSFPGGGQF
TRBV24-1	TRBJ2-1	ATSGRPGREAYNEQF
TRBV7-2	TRBJ2-3	ASSRDRGTDTQY
TRBV7-9	TRBJ2-7	ASSLGPGTYEQY
TRBV19	TRBJ1-2	ASSGTGDSGGYT
TRBV30	TRBJ1-2	AWSIQANYGYT
TRBV6-4	TRBJ2-3	ACSDGAGTTDTQY
TRBV20-1	TRBJ2-5	SASMGETQY
TRBV20-1	TRBJ2-2	SALLGQGASGELF
TRBV27	TRBJ1-4	ASSLTATGTTNEKLF
TRBV12-3/TRBV12-4	TRBJ2-7	ASSLWLSSYEQY
TRBV5-1	TRBJ2-3	ASRGRDREPDTQY
TRBV4-1	TRBJ1-5	ASSQQGPNQPQH
TRBV7-3	TRBJ2-2	ASSLGLALTTGELF
TRBV28	TRBJ2-3	ASSNQIRTDTQY
TRBV4-2	TRBJ1-6	ASSQYRGATYNSPLH
TRBV13	TRBJ2-5	ASSLGLDGETQY
TRBV7-3	TRBJ1-1	ASSQTAGDHYTEAF
TRBV6-1	TRBJ2-7	ASSDRLAYEQY
TRBV4-2	TRBJ2-7	ASSQPDRDGLDEQY
TRBV10-3	TRBJ2-1	AISESVGTSGGNEQF
TRBV9	TRBJ2-2	ASSAEGRNTGELF
TRBV7-9	TRBJ1-6	ASSLGQGDNSPLH
TRBV19	TRBJ1-1	ASSIPGDSLLNTEAF
TRBV27	TRBJ2-7	ASRKGANEQY
TRBV4-1	TRBJ2-7	ASSQVFENYEQY
TRBV6-1	TRBJ2-3	ASSELAADTQY
TRBV6-4	TRBJ2-1	ASSEEGVSYNEQF
TRBV28	TRBJ1-5	ASSLGRRPYQPQH
TRBV29-1	TRBJ1-2	SLQGGSNYGYT
TRBV19	TRBJ2-2	ASSKDRGTGELF
TRBV5-3	TRBJ1-6	ARSLGQVTYNSPLH
TRBV6-4	TRBJ2-1	ASSEERGSYNEQF
TRBV12-3/TRBV12-4	TRBJ2-7	ASSFGRTPSYEQY
TRBV5-1	TRBJ2-1	ASSLVAGGHNEQF
TRBV7-9	TRBJ1-4	ASSLDRNGKLF
TRBV4-3	TRBJ2-1	ASSQASGTLYEQF
TRBV28	TRBJ2-7	ASSSGTGRDEQY
TRBV5-1	TRBJ2-3	ASSLERTSGRVSSQY
TRBV6-1	TRBJ1-1	ASSEWSPQGRAF
TRBV12-3/TRBV12-4	TRBJ2-1	ASSLVGLAYRGEQF
TRBV28	TRBJ2-5	ASRVEETQY
TRBV9	TRBJ2-7	ASSVEGGDEQY
TRBV5-1	TRBJ2-1	ASSPRTGYNEQF
TRBV4-1	TRBJ1-5	ASSQAAGAANQPQH
TRBV9	TRBJ2-1	ASSSGTPYNEQF
TRBV12-3/TRBV12-4	TRBJ1-1	ASSRQYTEAF
TRBV27	TRBJ1-4	ASGYMGEVEKLF